The 10 T cell receptor beta chains reported below all come from one sample, sequenced in a study of CD8+CD57+ T cells in acquired aplastic anemia. The authors sequenced patients whose flow cytometry had shown CD8+CD57+ cell expansion. Genomic DNA acted as the template from which TCR beta VDJ combination and CDR3 sequence profiling were carried out. TCRdb recomputed calls from the reads with MiXCR, one row per CDR3 protein. This sample has over 150,000 distinct CDR3 sequences, with about 70% found just once. The sequenced sample was sorted CD4+, CD8+, or CD8+CD57+ T cells (not recorded which) from PBMCs. All receptors derive from a human donor with aplastic anemia.

This clonotype was seen only a few times. V and J are TRBV20-1 and TRBJ2-7; D is undetermined. Per germline, CDR1 DFQATT and CDR2 SNEGSKA (reference sequence). The CDR3 is made up of 11 amino acids. Between the trimmed V and J ends, which lost 3 bases and 3 bases, there was a span of 6 bases. Here the CDR3 reads CSASTGYEQYF. The CDR3 nucleotides are TGCAGTGCTAGCACTGGCTACGAGCAGTACTTC.

The rearrangement uses TRBV12-3 or TRBV12-4 and TRBJ1-2, with a tentative D call TRBD1 (6 bases). V was clipped by 11 bases and J by 2 bases, with 12 bases between them. CDR3 size: 12 residues. In DNA form, the CDR3 reads TGTGCCCTAAAAACAGGGAACTATGGCTACACCTTC. Amino acid sequence: CALKTGNYGYTF.

The V and J genes are TRBV15 and TRBJ1-2; TRBD1 aligns across 12 bases. The CDR3 spans 16 residues. With V trimmed by 8 bases and J by 4 bases, 11 bases remained unmatched. The V gene's germline CDR1 is LNHNV and CDR2 YYDKDF (reference sequence). For the CDR3, the DNA is TGTGCCACCTTTGGGACAGGGGGCGATCTCATCTATGGCTACACCTTC. Translating gives CATFGTGGDLIYGYTF. Full variable domain (missing parts from reference TRBV15 and TRBJ1-2): DAMVIQNPRYQVTQFGKPVTLSCSQTLNHNVMYWYQQKSSQAPKLLFHYYDKDFNNEADTPDNFQSRRPNTSFCFLDIRSPGLGDTAMYLCATFGTGGDLIYGYTFGSGTRLTVV.

The chain carries TRBV29-1 and TRBJ2-3; possibly TRBD2 for D (6 bases). V lost 7 bases and J lost 3, with 11 bases in between. CDR3 length: 12 residues. Germline CDR1 SQVTM, CDR2 ANQGSEA. CDR3 DNA sequence: TGCAGCGCGCGGGGCTTTACAGATACGCAGTATTTT. It specifies CSARGFTDTQYF.

The gene calls are TRBV7-9 and TRBJ1-4; 8 nucleotides line up with TRBD1. Germline trimming cut 4 bases from V and 8 bases from J; bases unmatched to any gene: 9. The CDR3 contains 15 residues. Germline CDR1 reads SEHNR; CDR2 reads FQNEAQ (reference sequence). The CDR3 region has the DNA TGTGCCAGCAGCTCTACGACAGGGGTGGTAGAAAAACTGTTTTTT. Its translation is CASSSTTGVVEKLFF. Supplemented by reference TRBV7-9 and TRBJ1-4, the full variable domain reads DTGVSQNPRHKITKRGQNVTFRCDPISEHNRLYWYRQTLGQGPEFLTYFQNEAQLEKSRLLSDRFSAERPKGSFSTLEIQRTEQGDSAMYLCASSSTTGVVEKLFFGSGTQLSVL.

This chain connects TRBV9 to TRBJ1-2, with a weak D call TRBD1 (5 bases). CDR1 SGDLS and CDR2 YYNGEE come from the germline V gene. The CDR3 is 16 residues long. Trimming took 0 bases from V and 1 from J, leaving 13 bases between them. The CDR3 DNA is TGTGCCAGCAGCGTAGCTACGGGGGAGCGTAACTATGGCTACACCTTC. This translates into CASSVATGERNYGYTF.

The rearrangement links TRBV20-1 to TRBJ1-6, with D unresolved. Germline loops: CDR1 DFQATT, CDR2 SNEGSKA (reference sequence). The CDR3 is made up of 13 amino acids. Trimming removed 4 bases at V and 9 bases at J, with 13 bases between. DNA of the CDR3: TGCAGTGCTATTGGGGTCCCTGGTTCACCCCTCCACTTT. This translates into CSAIGVPGSPLHF.

The J gene is TRBJ2-5, the V gene TRBV6-4; D not resolved. Between the trimmed V and J ends, which lost 6 bases and 5 bases, there was a span of 10 bases. The CDR3 extends over 12 amino acids. Germline V CDR1 and CDR2: MRHNA, SNTAGT. Here the CDR3 reads CASSSLWETQYF. The CDR3 coding sequence is TGTGCCAGCAGCTCCCTTTGGGAGACCCAGTACTTC.

The chain joins TRBV29-1 to TRBJ2-5; no clear D gene. The CDR3 loop spans 12 amino acids. Trimming took off 2 bases at V and 2 bases at J, with 6 bases between the two ends. Germline CDR1 is SQVTM and CDR2 is ANQGSEA. For the CDR3, the DNA is TGCAGCGTTGAACAGAGACAAGAGACCCAGTACTTC. Translating gives CSVEQRQETQYF.

This clonotype was found many times. This chain links TRBV14 with TRBJ1-3, with TRBD1 as a possible D gene (5 bases). Germline V CDR1 and CDR2: SGHDN, FVKESK. This CDR3 is 14 amino acids long. Trimming removed 0 bases at V and 8 bases at J, with 11 bases between. CDR3 in DNA: TGTGCCAGCAGCCAAGAGGGACGGGCGGACACCATATATTTT. Its translation: CASSQEGRADTIYF. The entire variable domain, with the rest obtained from reference TRBV14 and TRBJ1-3, is as follows: EAGVTQFPSHSVIEKGQTVTLRCDPISGHDNLYWYRRVMGKEIKFLLHFVKESKQDESGMPNNRFLAERTGGTYSTLKVQPAELEDSGVYFCASSQEGRADTIYFGEGSWLTVV.